This paragraph reports one T cell receptor beta chain. The antigen it recognizes is unknown. Base quality data are lacking; no much larger clone is found one base away. The CDR3 regions of human TCRbeta chains were analyzed by immunosequencing. The source study handled its data this way. TCRs in the repertoires were matched against a reference library of SARS-CoV-2-specific TCRs that had been generated with the MIRA antigen-specificity platform. Breadth was defined as the fraction of unique TCRs that were SARS-CoV-2-associated, and depth was defined as the fraction of total T cells that were SARS-CoV-2-associated. Using the MIRA data, each spike-specific TCR was mapped to the spike region that the TCR reacts to and placed in a CD4 or CD8 class. Log10-transformed breadth and depth values were compared by one-way ANOVA with Sidak's multiple comparisons tests. Sourced from immuneACCESS, this table was stored by TCRdb with only in-frame sequences that have V and J called. A share of the clones is absent; for the studies checked, an unresolved V gene accounts for under half, and the remainder has no known explanation. Clone size and V and J calls were adopted from that table, with D and trimming inferred from the DNA. The table for this sample lists 95,000 to 110,000 clones; roughly 90% of them were counted only once. The top ten constitute under 20% of the sample.

This sample was included in a study of T cell responses to AZD1222 COVID-19 vaccine (dated by TCRdb to the early 2020s). The study in broad terms: Because spike-specific TCR depth and breadth did not differ between the two schedules, AZD1222 recipients who got a second dose at roughly 4 weeks were pooled with those who got a second dose at roughly 12 weeks. TCR sequencing was performed for 233 trial participants, of whom 207 were given two doses of AZD1222 and some 25 were given two doses of MenACWY control vaccine. Trial participants were enrolled into age subgroups of 18-55, 56-69 and 70-plus years, which contained 148, 28 and 57 TCR-sequenced participants, respectively.

Results and caveats for the whole study, not just this receptor: Conclusions about previously exposed vaccinees were limited because only a handful of AZD1222 recipients were SARS-CoV-2 seropositive at baseline. Participants were mostly white British and included more females than males, and it was suggested by the authors that clonal diversity may have been underestimated. In the small 56-69-year group, the increase in depth fell short of significance, most likely because of low power. Nearly half of unique spike-specific TCRs reportedly recognized epitopes outside regions mutated in the B.1.351 and B.1.1.7 variants. The vaccine-associated CD4 TCRs covered the entire spike protein, and the dominant responses fell in regions 160-218 and 743-854. Because no day 14 peak-response samples were available, repertoires were characterized only after the peak T cell response. A significant rise in spike-specific TCR breadth and depth was observed after two AZD1222 doses relative to day 0 and relative to MenACWY recipients.

The time point label for this specimen denotes: baseline before first vaccination. Vaccinee samples came from UK trials COV001 and COV002, including a single-blind randomized controlled phase 2/3 trial of AZD1222 (ChAdOx1 nCoV-19) in healthy adults. Trial participant PBMC samples were collected at day 0 and day 28 after the second dose for TCRbeta chain sequencing. Trimming removed 5 bases from V and 4 bases from J; the gene matches leave 3 bases unexplained. CDR1 is given as MNHEY and CDR2 as SVGAGI, both from the germline V gene. Measured from the cysteine to the phenylalanine, the CDR3 is 14 residues long. Only CDR3 DNA remains: 42 bases, in frame from the first base.

The chain couples TRBV6-5 to TRBJ1-4; TRBD1 matches 8 bases in the middle. This clonotype originated in an adult in good health. Sequencing was performed on peripheral blood, taken on day 0 of AZD1222 vaccination. The CDR3 has the sequence CASSPQGDNEKLFF. The nucleotides read TGTGCCAGCAGTCCACAGGGGGATAATGAAAAACTGTTTTTT.